The 15 T cell receptor beta chains below were found in one sample sequenced in a study of OX40 agonist ivuxolimab in advanced cancers. Sequenced by immunoSEQ multiplex PCR; TCRdb stores in-frame clones only, minus some. The sample records about 69,000 clones, more than 85% being singletons. This material consisted of CD4+ or CD8+ T cells sorted from blood, taken in a trial of the OX40 agonist ivuxolimab. Receptor source: an adult with an advanced solid tumor such as melanoma, head and neck, liver or kidney cancer.

Regarding this clone: The germline gene is not matched at one end of the junction; a read error may be the cause. The sample contains more than one DNA sequence encoding this CDR3. The V call is TRBV5-1, the J call TRBJ2-2, with 14 positions matching TRBD2. CDR1 is SGHRS and CDR2 is YFSETQ in the germline V gene. The length of the CDR3 is 19 residues. The DNA for the CDR3 is TGCGCCAGCAGCCCAAGACTAGCGGGAGGGCCTGGGGACACCGGAGAGCTGTTTTTT. It yields the protein CASSPRLAGGPGDTGELFF.

The chain is built from TRBV5-6 and TRBJ2-5; possibly TRBD1 for D (6 bases). Trimming took 0 bases from V and 5 from J, leaving 20 bases between them. Per germline, CDR1 SGHDT and CDR2 YYEEEE. The CDR3 extends over 17 amino acids. CDR3 sequence: CASSLAVGRGWNETQYF. The DNA for the CDR3 is TGTGCCAGCAGCTTGGCCGTAGGCAGGGGATGGAATGAGACCCAGTACTTC.

The rearrangement joins TRBV5-1 to TRBJ2-1; TRBD2 matches at 11 bases. CDR3 length: 15 amino acids. Germline V CDR1 and CDR2: SGHRS, YFSETQ. V shed 6 bases, J shed 6 bases, and the junction held 8 bases outside the gene matches. DNA for the CDR3: TGCGCCAGCACCCAGCAGGGGACTAGCGGCAATGAGCAGTTCTTC. Translated: CASTQQGTSGNEQFF.

J is TRBJ1-1 and V is TRBV11-2; 7 bases align to TRBD1. Per germline, CDR1 SGHAT and CDR2 FQNNGV. The length of the CDR3 is 14 residues. Trimming cost V 2 bases and J 10 bases; bases outside gene matches: 10. The CDR3 sequence: CASSLPRQGVRAFF. In DNA, the CDR3 is TGTGCCAGCAGCTTACCGAGACAGGGAGTAAGAGCTTTCTTT.

This chain's CDR3 is CAWSSGTTFNQPQHF. In DNA, the CDR3 is TGTGCCTGGAGTTCCGGGACAACCTTCAATCAGCCCCAGCATTTT. The V call is TRBV30, the J call TRBJ1-5; perhaps TRBD1 as D (6 bases). This CDR3 is 15 amino acids long. Per the germline V gene, CDR1 is GTSNPN and CDR2 is SVGIG (reference sequence). V lost 2 bases and J lost 3, with 14 bases in between. Full variable domain (missing parts from reference TRBV30 and TRBJ1-5): SQTIHQWPATLVQPVGSPLSLECTVEGTSNPNLYWYRQAAGRGLQLLFYSVGIGQISSEVPQNLSASRPQDRQFILSSKKLLLSDSGFYLCAWSSGTTFNQPQHFGDGTRLSIL.

The chain links TRBV19 to TRBJ1-2; TRBD1 aligns across 8 bases. The CDR3 contains 12 residues. Germline V gene lookup returns CDR1 LNHDA and CDR2 SQIVND (reference sequence). The V and J ends lost 10 bases and 5 bases, in that order; junction bases with no gene match: 6. In DNA form, the CDR3 reads TGTGCCACCACCGGGACAGGATATGGCTACACCTTC. This codes for CATTGTGYGYTF.

This chain connects TRBV11-1 to TRBJ1-5; 7 nucleotides match TRBD1. Germline trimming cut 5 bases from V and 5 bases from J; bases unmatched to any gene: 3. The CDR3 has 13 amino acids. The V gene's germline CDR1 is SGHAT and CDR2 FQDESV (reference sequence). The CDR3 region is CASSHTGDQPQHF. As DNA, the CDR3 is TGTGCCAGCAGCCACACAGGGGATCAGCCCCAGCATTTT.

The chain uses TRBV10-1 and TRBJ2-1; D is ambiguous. CDR1 and CDR2 from the germline V gene are WNHNN and SYGVQD (reference sequence). This CDR3 spans 15 amino acids. Trimming stripped 2 bases from V and 0 bases from J, with 8 bases between. The CDR3 reads CASSEVPTSYNEQFF. As DNA, the CDR3 is TGCGCCAGCAGTGAGGTGCCAACCTCCTACAATGAGCAGTTCTTC.

The chain couples TRBV2 to TRBJ2-1, with TRBD2 matching over 10 bases. Germline values: CDR1 SNHLY, CDR2 FYNNEI. The CDR3 totals 15 residues. V shed 10 bases, J shed 8 bases, and the junction held 14 bases outside the gene matches. The CDR3 sequence: CATPSGRTIVDEQFF. The CDR3 DNA is TGTGCCACCCCTAGCGGGAGAACAATCGTGGATGAGCAGTTCTTC.

V is TRBV7-8 and J is TRBJ2-7; D is ambiguous. The CDR3 extends over 11 amino acids. Trimming took 4 bases from V and 4 from J, leaving 5 bases between them. The germline gives CDR1 SGHVS, CDR2 FQNEAQ. The CDR3 DNA reads TGTGCCAGCAGCTATTGGTACGAGCAGTACTTC. Translation gives CASSYWYEQYF. Full variable domain (remainder filled in from reference TRBV7-8 and TRBJ2-7): GAGVSQSPRYKVAKRGQDVALRCDPISGHVSLFWYQQALGQGPEFLTYFQNEAQLDKSGLPSDRFFAERPEGSVSTLKIQRTQQEDSAVYLCASSYWYEQYFGPGTRLTVT.

The chain recombines TRBV30 with TRBJ2-1; D ambiguous. V was cut by 2 bases and J by 8 bases, with 7 bases left in between. The CDR3 runs to 11 residues. Germline CDR1 reads GTSNPN; CDR2 reads SVGIG (reference sequence). CDR3 protein: CAWSRFDEQFF. CDR3 coding DNA: TGTGCCTGGAGTCGCTTCGATGAGCAGTTCTTC.

The chain combines TRBV6-1 with TRBJ2-1, with 8 bases lining up with TRBD1. CDR1 and CDR2 (germline): MNHNS, SASEGT. With V trimmed by 6 bases and J by 0 bases, 1 base remained unmatched. The CDR3 is made up of 14 amino acids. The CDR3 coding sequence is TGTGCCAGCAGGGGGACAGGCTCCTACAATGAGCAGTTCTTC. Translating it yields CASRGTGSYNEQFF.

The chain carries TRBV5-4 and TRBJ2-7, with a weak D call TRBD1 (6 bases). Trimming removed 0 bases from V and 6 bases from J, with 16 bases in between. Germline V CDR1 and CDR2: SGHNT, YYREEE (reference sequence). This CDR3 is built from 15 residues. The CDR3 here is CASSLVTGSSREQYF. CDR3 bases: TGTGCCAGCAGCTTGGTGACAGGATCCTCACGCGAGCAGTACTTC.

The chain links TRBV19 to TRBJ2-1; TRBD2 matches 13 bases. The CDR3 is 18 amino acids. After removal of 4 bases from V and 0 bases from J, the junction contained 6 bases not matched to a gene. Germline assignment: CDR1 LNHDA and CDR2 SQIVND (reference sequence). For the CDR3, the DNA is TGTGCCAGTAGTAGGGGGGGACTAGCGGGATCCTCCTACAATGAGCAGTTCTTC. It encodes CASSRGGLAGSSYNEQFF. The full variable domain, rest sourced from reference TRBV19 and TRBJ2-1, is DGGITQSPKYLFRKEGQNVTLSCEQNLNHDAMYWYRQDPGQGLRLIYYSQIVNDFQKGDIAEGYSVSREKKESFPLTVTSAQKNPTAFYLCASSRGGLAGSSYNEQFFGPGTRLTVL.

The rearrangement joins TRBV5-1 to TRBJ1-6; D is possibly TRBD1 (5 bases). This CDR3 comprises 16 residues. The germline gives CDR1 SGHRS, CDR2 YFSETQ. V was trimmed by 0 bases and J by 0 bases, leaving 7 bases between them. DNA of the CDR3: TGCGCCAGCAGCTTGGAGGGGCCCTCCTATAATTCACCCCTCCACTTT. It yields the protein CASSLEGPSYNSPLHF.